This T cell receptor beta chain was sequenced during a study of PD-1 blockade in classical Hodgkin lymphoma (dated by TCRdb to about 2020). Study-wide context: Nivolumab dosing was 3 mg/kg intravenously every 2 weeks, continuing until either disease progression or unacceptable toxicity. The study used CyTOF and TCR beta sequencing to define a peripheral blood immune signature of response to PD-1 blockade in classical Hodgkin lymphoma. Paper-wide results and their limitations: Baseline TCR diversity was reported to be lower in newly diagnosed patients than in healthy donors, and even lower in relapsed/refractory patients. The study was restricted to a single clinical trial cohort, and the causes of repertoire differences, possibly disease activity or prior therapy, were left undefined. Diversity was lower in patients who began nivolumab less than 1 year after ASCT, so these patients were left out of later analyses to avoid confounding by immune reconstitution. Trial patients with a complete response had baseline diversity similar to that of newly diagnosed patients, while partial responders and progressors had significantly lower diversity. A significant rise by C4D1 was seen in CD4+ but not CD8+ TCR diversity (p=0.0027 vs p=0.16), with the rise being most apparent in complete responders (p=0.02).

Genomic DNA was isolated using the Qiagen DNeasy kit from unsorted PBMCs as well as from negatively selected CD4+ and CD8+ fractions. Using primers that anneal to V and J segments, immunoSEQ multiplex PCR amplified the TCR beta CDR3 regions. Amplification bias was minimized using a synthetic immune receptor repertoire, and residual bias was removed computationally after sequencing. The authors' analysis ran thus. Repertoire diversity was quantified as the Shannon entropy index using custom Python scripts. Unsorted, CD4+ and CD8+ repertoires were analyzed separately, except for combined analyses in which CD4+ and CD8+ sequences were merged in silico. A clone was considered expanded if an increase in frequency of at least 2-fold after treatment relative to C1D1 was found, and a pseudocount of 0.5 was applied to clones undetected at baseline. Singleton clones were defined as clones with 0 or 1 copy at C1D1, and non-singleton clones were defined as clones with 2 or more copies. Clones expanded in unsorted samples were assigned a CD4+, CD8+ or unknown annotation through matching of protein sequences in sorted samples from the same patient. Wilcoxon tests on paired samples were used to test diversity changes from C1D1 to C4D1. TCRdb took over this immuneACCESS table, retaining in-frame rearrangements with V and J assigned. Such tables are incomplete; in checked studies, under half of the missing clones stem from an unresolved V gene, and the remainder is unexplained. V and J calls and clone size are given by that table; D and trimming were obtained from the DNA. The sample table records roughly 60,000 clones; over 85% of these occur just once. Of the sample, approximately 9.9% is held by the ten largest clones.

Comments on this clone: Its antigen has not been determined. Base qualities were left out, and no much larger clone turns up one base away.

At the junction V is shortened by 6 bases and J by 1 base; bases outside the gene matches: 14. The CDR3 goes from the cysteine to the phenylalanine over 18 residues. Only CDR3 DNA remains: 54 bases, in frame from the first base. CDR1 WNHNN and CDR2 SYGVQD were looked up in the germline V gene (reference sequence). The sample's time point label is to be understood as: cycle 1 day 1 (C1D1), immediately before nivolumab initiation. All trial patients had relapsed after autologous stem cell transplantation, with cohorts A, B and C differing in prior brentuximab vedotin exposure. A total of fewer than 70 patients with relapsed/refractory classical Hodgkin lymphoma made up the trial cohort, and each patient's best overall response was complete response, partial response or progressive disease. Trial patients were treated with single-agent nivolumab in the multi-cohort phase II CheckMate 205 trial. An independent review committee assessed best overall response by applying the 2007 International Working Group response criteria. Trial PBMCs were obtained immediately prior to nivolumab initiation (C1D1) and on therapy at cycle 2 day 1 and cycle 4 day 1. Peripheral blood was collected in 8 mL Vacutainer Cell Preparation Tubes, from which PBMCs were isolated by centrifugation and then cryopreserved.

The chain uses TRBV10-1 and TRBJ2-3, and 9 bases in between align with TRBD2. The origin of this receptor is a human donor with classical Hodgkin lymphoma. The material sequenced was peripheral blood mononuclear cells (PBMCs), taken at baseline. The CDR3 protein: CASSPRTGSGGRTDTQYF. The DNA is TGCGCCAGCAGCCCAAGGACAGGTAGCGGGGGTCGCACAGATACGCAGTATTTT.